This TCR beta chain was captured in a study of T cells in Graves' hyperthyroidism and ophthalmopathy. The ends were cut back, 0 bases at V and 2 bases at J, with 5 bases in the middle. The CDR3 covers 14 residues. Germline values: CDR1 SEHNR, CDR2 FQNEAQ (reference sequence). This clonotype showed up just a few times. RNA transcripts yielded amplified TCR beta CDR3 regions. In the first-round RT-PCR of the TCR CDR3, the HTBI primer set was used. TCRdb re-called the multiplex PCR reads with MiXCR, one entry per CDR3 protein. This sample has approximately 600,000 distinct CDR3 sequences; roughly 14% occur once, and the top ten carry around 4.1%. In making diagnoses, clinical symptoms, serum thyroxine and TRAb, thyroid ultrasound and orbital computed tomography were all used. Isolation of PBMCs was performed on around 10 ml fresh peripheral blood.

V is TRBV7-9 and J is TRBJ1-3; no reliable D call. The sequence was obtained from a woman aged 40 to 49 with Graves' ophthalmopathy. The sample taken for sequencing was blood. CDR3 amino acids: CASSLAPAGNTIYF. The CDR3 region has the DNA TGTGCCAGCAGCTTAGCACCGGCTGGAAACACCATATATTTT.